The sequence of this TCR beta chain was determined in a study of blood T cell repertoires in COVID-19. The wider study: The United States, Italy and Spain supplied acute and convalescent COVID-19 samples.

The CDR3 has 15 residues. V dropped 6 bases and J dropped 2; count of bases not matched to a gene: 9. Germline CDR1 and CDR2: SGHAT and FQNNGV. In the authors' workflow: It was from reference gene primer amplification that nucleated cell counts were estimated. Sequencing used immunoSEQ multiplex PCR; TCRdb keeps in-frame clones, though not all of them. The V and J calls and clone size were taken over from that table, and D and trimming were inferred from the DNA. The data hold more than 95,000 clones, with approximately 90% observed a single time. The sample holds a few counts of this clone. This TCR came from a human donor with active COVID-19. The donor label of this sample is uncertain. The chain employs TRBV11-2 and TRBJ1-2; 7 positions agree with TRBD1. Sequenced sample: peripheral blood. The CDR3 bases are TGTGCCAGCAGACCACATCACAGGGGAAACTATGGCTACACCTTC. Its translation: CASRPHHRGNYGYTF. Based on the CDR3 plus reference TRBV11-2 and TRBJ1-2, the full variable domain is EAGVAQSPRYKIIEKRQSVAFWCNPISGHATLYWYQQILGQGPKLLIQFQNNGVVDDSQLPKDRFSAERLKGVDSTLKIQPAKLEDSAVYLCASRPHHRGNYGYTFGSGTRLTVV.